Detailed here is one T cell receptor (beta chain). Antigen specificity is unknown. The CDR3 runs 13 residues. Germline V CDR1 and CDR2: DFQATT, SNEGSKA (reference sequence). V lost 4 bases and J lost 9, with 13 bases in between. In patients chosen for sequencing, flow cytometry had shown CD8+CD57+ cell expansion. The template used for profiling TCR beta VDJ and CDR3 was genomic DNA. TCRdb re-analysed the reads in MiXCR, keeping a single row per CDR3 protein. The sample lists about 180,000 distinct CDR3 sequences, less than 60% occurring once. This record comes from a study of CD8+CD57+ T cells in acquired aplastic anemia. Study-wide context: Sorted CD4+ and CD8+ cells yielded DNA averaging around 3.2 ug. The study's findings and limits: About 27 CD8+ CDR3 sequences were shared between patients and controls. In CD8+ cells, Simpson's diversity showed no significant difference between patients and controls.

The chain uses TRBV20-1 and TRBJ1-6; possible D gene TRBD1, 6 bases. The source is a human donor with aplastic anemia. The sample comprised sorted CD4+, CD8+, or CD8+CD57+ T cells (not recorded which) from PBMCs. CDR3 in amino acids: CSANDRLSSPLHF. The CDR3 nucleotides are TGCAGTGCTAATGACAGGTTGAGTTCACCCCTCCACTTT.